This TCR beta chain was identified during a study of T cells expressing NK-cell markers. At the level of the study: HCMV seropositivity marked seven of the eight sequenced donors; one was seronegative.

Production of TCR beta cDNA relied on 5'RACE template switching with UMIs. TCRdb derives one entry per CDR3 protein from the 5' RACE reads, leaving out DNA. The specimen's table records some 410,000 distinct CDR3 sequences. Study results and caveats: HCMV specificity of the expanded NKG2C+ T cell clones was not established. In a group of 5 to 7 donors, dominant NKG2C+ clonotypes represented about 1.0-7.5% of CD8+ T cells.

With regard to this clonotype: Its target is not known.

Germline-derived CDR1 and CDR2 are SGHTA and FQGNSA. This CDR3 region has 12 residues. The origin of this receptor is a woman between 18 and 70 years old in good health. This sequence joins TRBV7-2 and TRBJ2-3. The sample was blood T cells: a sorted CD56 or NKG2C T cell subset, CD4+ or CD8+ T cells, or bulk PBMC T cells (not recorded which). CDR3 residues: CASSLWADTQYF.